Detailed here is one T cell receptor (beta chain). The data derive from a study of shared T cell receptors in the human thymus. The CDR3 is 14 amino acids. Germline V gene data show CDR1 as GTSNPN and CDR2 as SVGIG (reference sequence). V lost 0 bases and J lost 6, with 15 bases in between. Sequenced by immunoSEQ multiplex PCR; TCRdb stores in-frame clones only, minus some. This table holds about 500,000 clones, around 78% found once. These same data were also listed under a study on human thymus T cells.

V usage is TRBV30 and J usage is TRBJ2-7, with TRBD1 as a possible D gene (5 bases). Sequenced: thymocytes. This clonotype was sampled from a boy under two years old with a congenital heart defect. The CDR3, as DNA: TGTGCCTGGAGTGTAACAGGTTTAAGTCCCGAGCAGTACTTC. It encodes CAWSVTGLSPEQYF.